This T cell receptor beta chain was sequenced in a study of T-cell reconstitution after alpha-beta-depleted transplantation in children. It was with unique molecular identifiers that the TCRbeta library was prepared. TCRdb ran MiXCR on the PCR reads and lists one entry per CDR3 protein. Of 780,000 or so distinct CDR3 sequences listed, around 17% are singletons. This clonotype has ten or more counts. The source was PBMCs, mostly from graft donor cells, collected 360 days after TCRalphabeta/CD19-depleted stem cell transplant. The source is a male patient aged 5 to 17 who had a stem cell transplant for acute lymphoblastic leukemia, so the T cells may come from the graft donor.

CDR3 nucleotide sequence: TGTGCCAGCAGTTCCGTGGGACTAGCGGAGCTATACGAGCAGTACTTC. Amino acid sequence: CASSSVGLAELYEQYF. The genes are TRBV27 and TRBJ2-7, with 11 nucleotides matching TRBD2. The CDR3 loop spans 16 amino acids. CDR1 and CDR2 (germline): MNHEY, SMNVEV (reference sequence). The junction had 9 bases not matched to a gene; V was cut back by 4 bases and J by 4 bases.